This TCR beta chain was sequenced in a study of blood T cell repertoires in COVID-19. Germline-derived CDR1 and CDR2 are MDHEN and SYDVKM. Trimming stripped 3 bases from V and 3 bases from J, with 9 bases between. The CDR3 sequence is 14 residues long. Assay: immunoSEQ multiplex PCR; the TCRdb copy retains only in-frame clones and omits some. The profile shows tens of thousands of clones, around 79% of them singletons. Specimen: peripheral blood. The receptor was isolated from a man aged 60-69 years with acute or convalescent COVID-19. The chain combines TRBV28 with TRBJ1-5, with D perhaps matching TRBD1 (6 bases). The DNA of the CDR3 is TGTGCCAGCAGTTTTTCAGGGGACAATCAGCCCCAGCATTTT. This encodes CASSFSGDNQPQHF.